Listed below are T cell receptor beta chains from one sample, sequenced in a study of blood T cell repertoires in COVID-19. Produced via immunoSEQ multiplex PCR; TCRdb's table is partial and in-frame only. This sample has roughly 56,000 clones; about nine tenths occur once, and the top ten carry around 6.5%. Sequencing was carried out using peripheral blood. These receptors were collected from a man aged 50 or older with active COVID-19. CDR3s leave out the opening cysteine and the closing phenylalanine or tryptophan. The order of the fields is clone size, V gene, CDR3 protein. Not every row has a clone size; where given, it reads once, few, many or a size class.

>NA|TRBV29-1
SVGEGGSADTQY
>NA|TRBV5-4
ASSLTVSEETQY
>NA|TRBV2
ASRKREYRAGELF
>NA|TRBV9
ASSVAGTGSAGELF
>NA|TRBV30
AWSARVVSDEQY
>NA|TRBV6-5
ASSRLTGYNEQF
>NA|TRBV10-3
AVSGRAAGELF
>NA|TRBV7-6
ASGGDSNQPQH
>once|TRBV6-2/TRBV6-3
ASSSGLAGPSTDTQY
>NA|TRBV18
ASSPWGDNEKLF
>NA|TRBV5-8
ASSLRWNEQF
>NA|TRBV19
ASSVYTSGSEYEQF
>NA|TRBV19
ASSSQADRRPLH
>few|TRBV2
ASSGLAEGAGELF
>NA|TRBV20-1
SASIQAGNYGYT
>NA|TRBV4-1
ASSLRNEQF
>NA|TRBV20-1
SARQGYGYT
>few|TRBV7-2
ASSLVSGGQGEETQY
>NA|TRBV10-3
AISGSQGLAVNEQF
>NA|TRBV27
ASSLSTGAYEKLF
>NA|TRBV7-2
ASSPWASGANVLT
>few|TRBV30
AWSQTGGGNIQY